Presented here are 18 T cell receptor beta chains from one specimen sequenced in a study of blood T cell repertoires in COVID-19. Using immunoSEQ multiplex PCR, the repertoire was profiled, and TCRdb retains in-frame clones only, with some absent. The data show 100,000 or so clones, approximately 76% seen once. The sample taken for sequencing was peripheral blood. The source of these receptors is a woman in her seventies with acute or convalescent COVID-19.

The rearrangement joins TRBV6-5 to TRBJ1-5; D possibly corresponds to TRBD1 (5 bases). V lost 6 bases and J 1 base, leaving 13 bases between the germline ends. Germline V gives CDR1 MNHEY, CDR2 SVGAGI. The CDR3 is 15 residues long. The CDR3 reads CASRVSGDSNQPQHF. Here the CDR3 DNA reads TGTGCCAGCAGGGTTAGCGGGGACAGCAATCAGCCCCAGCATTTT.

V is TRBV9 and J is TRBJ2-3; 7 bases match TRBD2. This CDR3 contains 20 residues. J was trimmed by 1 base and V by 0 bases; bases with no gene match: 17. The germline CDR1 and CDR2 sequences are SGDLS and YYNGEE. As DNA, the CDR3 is TGTGCCAGCAGCGTAGCCGAGGACTTCCGCTGGGGGGGTCGCACAGATACGCAGTATTTT. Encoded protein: CASSVAEDFRWGGRTDTQYF. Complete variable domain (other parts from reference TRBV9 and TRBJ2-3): DSGVTQTPKHLITATGQRVTLRCSPRSGDLSVYWYQQSLDQGLQFLIQYYNGEERAKGNILERFSAQQFPDLHSELNLSSLELGDSALYFCASSVAEDFRWGGRTDTQYFGPGTRLTVL.

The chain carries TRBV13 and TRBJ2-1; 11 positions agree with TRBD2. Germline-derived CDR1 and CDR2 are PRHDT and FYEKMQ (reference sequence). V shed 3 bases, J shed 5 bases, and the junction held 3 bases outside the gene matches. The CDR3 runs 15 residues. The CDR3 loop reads CASSFLAGGHNEQFF. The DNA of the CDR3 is TGTGCCAGCAGCTTTCTAGCGGGGGGCCACAATGAGCAGTTCTTC. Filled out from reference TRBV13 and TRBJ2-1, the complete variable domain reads AAGVIQSPRHLIKEKRETATLKCYPIPRHDTVYWYQQGPGQDPQFLISFYEKMQSDKGSIPDRFSAQQFSDYHSELNMSSLELGDSALYFCASSFLAGGHNEQFFGPGTRLTVL.

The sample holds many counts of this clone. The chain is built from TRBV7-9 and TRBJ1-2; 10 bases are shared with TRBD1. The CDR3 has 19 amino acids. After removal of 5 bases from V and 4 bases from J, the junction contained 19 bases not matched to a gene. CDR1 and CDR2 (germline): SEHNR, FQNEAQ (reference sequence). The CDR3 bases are TGTGCCAGCAGCCGAAAAACCGGGACAGGGGAATCTTTTACCTATGGCTACACCTTC. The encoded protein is CASSRKTGTGESFTYGYTF.

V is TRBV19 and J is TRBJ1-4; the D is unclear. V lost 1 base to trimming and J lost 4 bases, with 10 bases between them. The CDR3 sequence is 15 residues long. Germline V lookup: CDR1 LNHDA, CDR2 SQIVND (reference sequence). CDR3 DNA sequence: TGTGCCAGTAGTATAGGAGGTGTCGTTAATGAAAAACTGTTTTTT. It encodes CASSIGGVVNEKLFF. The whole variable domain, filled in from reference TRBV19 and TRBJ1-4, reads DGGITQSPKYLFRKEGQNVTLSCEQNLNHDAMYWYRQDPGQGLRLIYYSQIVNDFQKGDIAEGYSVSREKKESFPLTVTSAQKNPTAFYLCASSIGGVVNEKLFFGSGTQLSVL.

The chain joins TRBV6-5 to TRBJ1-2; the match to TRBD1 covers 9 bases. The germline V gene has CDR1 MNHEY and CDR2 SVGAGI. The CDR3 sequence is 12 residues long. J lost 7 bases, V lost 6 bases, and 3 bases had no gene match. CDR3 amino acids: CASSRTGVGYTF. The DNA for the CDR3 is TGTGCCAGCAGCAGGACAGGGGTTGGCTACACCTTC.

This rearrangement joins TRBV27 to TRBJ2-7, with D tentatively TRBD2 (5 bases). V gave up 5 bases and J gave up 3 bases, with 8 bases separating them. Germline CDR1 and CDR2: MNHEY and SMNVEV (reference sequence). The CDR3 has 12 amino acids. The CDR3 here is CASSPGGYEQYF. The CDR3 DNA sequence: TGTGCCAGCAGTCCAGGAGGCTACGAGCAGTACTTC.

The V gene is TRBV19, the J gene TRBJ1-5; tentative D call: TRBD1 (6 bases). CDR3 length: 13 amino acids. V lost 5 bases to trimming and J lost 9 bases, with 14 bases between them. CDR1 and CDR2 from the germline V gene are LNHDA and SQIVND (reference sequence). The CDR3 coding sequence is TGTGCCAGTAGTGTCGACCGGACAGCGCCCCAGCATTTT. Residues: CASSVDRTAPQHF.

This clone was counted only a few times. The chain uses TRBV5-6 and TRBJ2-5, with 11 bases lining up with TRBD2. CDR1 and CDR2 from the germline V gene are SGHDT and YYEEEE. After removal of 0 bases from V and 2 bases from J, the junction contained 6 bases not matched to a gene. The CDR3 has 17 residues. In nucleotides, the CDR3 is TGTGCCAGCAGCTTGGTAGGACTAGCGGGCCAACAAGAGACCCAGTACTTC. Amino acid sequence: CASSLVGLAGQQETQYF.

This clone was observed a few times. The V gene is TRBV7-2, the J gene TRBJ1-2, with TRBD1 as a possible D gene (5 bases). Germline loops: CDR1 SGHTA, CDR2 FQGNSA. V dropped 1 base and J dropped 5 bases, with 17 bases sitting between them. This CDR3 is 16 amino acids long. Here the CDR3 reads CASSLGGGERTYGYTF. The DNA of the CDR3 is TGTGCCAGCAGCTTAGGGGGGGGAGAACGGACATATGGCTACACCTTC.

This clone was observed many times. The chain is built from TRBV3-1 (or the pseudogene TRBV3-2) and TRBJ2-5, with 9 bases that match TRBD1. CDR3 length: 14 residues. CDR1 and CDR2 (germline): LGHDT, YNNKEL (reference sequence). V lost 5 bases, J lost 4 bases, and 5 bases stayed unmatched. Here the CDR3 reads CASSYGQGRETQYF. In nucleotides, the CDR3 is TGTGCCAGCAGCTACGGACAGGGGCGAGAGACCCAGTACTTC.

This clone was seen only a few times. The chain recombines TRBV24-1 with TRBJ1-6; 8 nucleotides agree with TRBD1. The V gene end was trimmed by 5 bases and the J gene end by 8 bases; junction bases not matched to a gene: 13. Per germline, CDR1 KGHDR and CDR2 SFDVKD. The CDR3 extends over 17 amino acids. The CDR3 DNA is TGTGCCACCAGTGTTCGACAGGGGTGTCAGTTGGATTCACCCCTCCACTTT. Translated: CATSVRQGCQLDSPLHF.

The CDR3 sequence: CASSSRLVRNNEQFF. The CDR3 DNA reads TGTGCCAGCAGCTCTCGACTAGTTAGGAACAATGAGCAGTTCTTC. The genes are TRBV11-2 and TRBJ2-1; TRBD2 might be the D (6 bases). CDR1 is SGHAT, CDR2 FQNNGV, per germline. V shed 4 bases and J shed 5 bases, with 15 bases lying between them. The CDR3 has 15 residues.

The CDR3 is CASSLLLTGAAEAFF. The CDR3 DNA is TGTGCCAGCAGTTTACTCCTGACAGGGGCCGCTGAAGCTTTCTTT. The genes are TRBV27 and TRBJ1-1; the match to TRBD1 covers 8 bases. The CDR3 has 15 residues. Per germline, CDR1 MNHEY and CDR2 SMNVEV (reference sequence). Trimming cost V 2 bases and J 6 bases; bases outside gene matches: 8.

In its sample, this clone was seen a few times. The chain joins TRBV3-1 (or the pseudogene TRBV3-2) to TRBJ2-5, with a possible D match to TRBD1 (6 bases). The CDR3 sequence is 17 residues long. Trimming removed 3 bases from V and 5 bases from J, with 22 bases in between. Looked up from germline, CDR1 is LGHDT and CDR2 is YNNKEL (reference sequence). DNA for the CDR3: TGTGCCAGCAGCCAGCCCGCCCAGGCGTGGGGGCGGGAGACCCAGTACTTC. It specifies CASSQPAQAWGRETQYF.

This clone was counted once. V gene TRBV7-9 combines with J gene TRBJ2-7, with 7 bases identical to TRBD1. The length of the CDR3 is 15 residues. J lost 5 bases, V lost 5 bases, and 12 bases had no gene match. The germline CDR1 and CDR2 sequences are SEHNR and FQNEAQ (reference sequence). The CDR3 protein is CASSDPTDRVNEQYF. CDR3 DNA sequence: TGTGCCAGCAGCGACCCCACCGACAGGGTCAACGAGCAGTACTTC.

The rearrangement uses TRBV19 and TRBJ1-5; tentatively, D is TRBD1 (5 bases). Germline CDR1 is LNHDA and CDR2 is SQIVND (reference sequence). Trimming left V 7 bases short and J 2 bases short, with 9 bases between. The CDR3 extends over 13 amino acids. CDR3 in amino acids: CASNGGGNQPQHF. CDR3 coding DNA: TGTGCCAGTAATGGGGGGGGCAATCAGCCCCAGCATTTT.

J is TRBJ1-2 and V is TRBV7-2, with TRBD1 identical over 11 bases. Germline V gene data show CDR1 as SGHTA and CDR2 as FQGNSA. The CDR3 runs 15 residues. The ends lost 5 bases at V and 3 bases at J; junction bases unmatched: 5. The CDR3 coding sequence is TGTGCCAGCAGCCGGACAGGGGGCTTGCACTATGGCTACACCTTC. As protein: CASSRTGGLHYGYTF.